The 15 T cell receptor beta chains presented below share a single source sample, sequenced in a study of beta chain features in type 1 diabetes. The investigators reverse transcribed all of the isolated RNA, so they sequenced expressed TCRB transcripts. Only in-frame clones appear in the TCRdb table, and some are missing; sequencing was by immunoSEQ multiplex PCR. The repertoire holds around 500,000 clones, with about an eighth as singletons. The material sequenced was naive CD4+ T cells from blood. All receptors derive from a woman between 18 and 29 years old in good health.

This clone came up a few times. This chain uses TRBV10-2 with TRBJ2-7; possible D gene TRBD1, 5 bases. This CDR3 spans 13 amino acids. The ends were cut back, 7 bases at V and 4 bases at J, with 14 bases in the middle. Germline-derived CDR1 and CDR2 are WSHSY and SAAADI. The CDR3 DNA sequence: TGCGCCAGCACCGACACCGACAGTTACGAGCAGTACTTC. Amino acid sequence: CASTDTDSYEQYF.

This chain uses TRBV7-2 with TRBJ2-6; D ambiguous. Looked up from germline, CDR1 is SGHTA and CDR2 is FQGNSA. The CDR3 has 18 amino acids. The V gene lost 1 base and the J gene lost 0 bases, with 13 bases spanning the gap. The CDR3 nucleotides are TGTGCCAGCAGCTTAGGTCTTGCCGGCCCCTCTGGGGCCAACGTCCTGACTTTC. As protein: CASSLGLAGPSGANVLTF.

The rearrangement links TRBV15 to TRBJ2-2; D is tentatively TRBD1 or TRBD2 (5 bases each). This CDR3 comprises 16 residues. Trimming took off 3 bases at V and 1 base at J, with 12 bases between the two ends. In germline, CDR1 is LNHNV, CDR2 YYDKDF (reference sequence). The DNA for the CDR3 is TGTGCCACCAGCAGGAAGGGACGTAGGAACACCGGGGAGCTGTTTTTT. Amino acids: CATSRKGRRNTGELFF.

This clone has a handful of counts. The chain couples TRBV29-1 to TRBJ2-5, with a possible D match to TRBD1 (6 bases). The germline CDR1 and CDR2 sequences are SQVTM and ANQGSEA. The CDR3 runs 12 residues. With 6 bases removed from V and 2 bases from J, the gap between germline ends came to 10 bases. In DNA form, the CDR3 reads TGCAGCGTGACAGGACTTCAAGAGACCCAGTACTTC. Residues: CSVTGLQETQYF.

The chain links TRBV7-2 to TRBJ2-1, with 7 nucleotides matching TRBD1. CDR3 size: 14 residues. V was pared by 5 bases and J by 7 bases, with 8 bases of the junction left unmatched. The germline CDR1 and CDR2 sequences are SGHTA and FQGNSA. The CDR3, as DNA: TGTGCCAGCAGCGCGACCGGGACAGCTAATGAGCAGTTCTTC. The encoded protein is CASSATGTANEQFF.

The sample holds a few counts of this clone. V gene TRBV5-1 combines with J gene TRBJ2-2; 12 nucleotides match TRBD2. Germline-derived CDR1 and CDR2 are SGHRS and YFSETQ. This CDR3 has 15 residues. The J segment lost 5 bases and the V segment lost 4 bases, leaving 3 bases of the junction unmatched. The CDR3 here is CASSLTSGRTGELFF. The CDR3 DNA follows: TGCGCCAGCAGCCTGACTAGCGGGAGAACCGGGGAGCTGTTTTTT.

This clone was recorded once. The rearrangement links TRBV5-4 to TRBJ2-3; the D is unclear. Germline lookup yields CDR1 SGHNT and CDR2 YYREEE (reference sequence). V lost 2 bases, J lost 2 bases, and 21 bases lay in between. This CDR3 region has 18 residues. CDR3 sequence: CASSFPTPTAHLTDTQYF. The CDR3 DNA sequence: TGTGCCAGCAGCTTTCCTACTCCGACTGCGCACCTCACAGATACGCAGTATTTT.

This clone has a handful of counts. V usage is TRBV4-2 and J usage is TRBJ2-3, with 10 bases aligning to TRBD2. J was trimmed by 2 bases and V by 4 bases; bases with no gene match: 6. Germline CDR1 reads LGHNA; CDR2 reads YNFKEQ. This CDR3 is 16 amino acids long. For the CDR3, the DNA is TGTGCCAGCAGCCCGGCCGGGACTAGCGACACAGATACGCAGTATTTT. Amino acid sequence: CASSPAGTSDTDTQYF.

The chain is built from TRBV7-2 and TRBJ2-2; D is uncertain. The CDR3 is 14 amino acids. The V end lost 5 bases, the J end lost 4 bases, and 11 bases lay between the germline ends. Germline CDR1 is SGHTA and CDR2 is FQGNSA. CDR3 sequence (DNA): TGTGCCAGCAGCCAATATTCGAGCACCGGGGAGCTGTTTTTT. It yields the protein CASSQYSSTGELFF.

The chain has TRBV6-5 and TRBJ1-5; D remains unclear. The CDR3 sequence is 13 residues long. CDR1 MNHEY and CDR2 SVGAGI come from the germline V gene. The V end was cut by 5 bases, the J end by 6 bases, with 11 bases between. The DNA of the CDR3 is TGTGCCAGCAGTACCGGCCGTTTTCAGCCCCAGCATTTT. Translated, it gives CASSTGRFQPQHF.

Only a few counts were recorded for this clone. The genes are TRBV28 and TRBJ2-7; 7 bases map to TRBD2. The germline V gene has CDR1 MDHEN and CDR2 SYDVKM. The CDR3 totals 13 residues. Losses at the gene ends were 4 bases for V and 3 bases for J; bases not matched to a gene: 3. This CDR3 is CASSWGGNYEQYV. The CDR3 DNA reads TGTGCCAGCAGTTGGGGAGGGAACTACGAGCAGTACGTC.

As for this clone: Other DNA sequences within the sample encode an identical CDR3. This rearrangement joins TRBV9 to TRBJ2-3; D may be TRBD2 (5 bases). Trimming stripped 0 bases from V and 0 bases from J, with 8 bases between. CDR1 and CDR2 (germline): SGDLS, YYNGEE. There are 15 residues in the CDR3. The CDR3 reads CASSVEGVSTDTQYF. The CDR3 coding sequence is TGTGCCAGCAGCGTAGAGGGAGTTAGCACAGATACGCAGTATTTT.

This clone occurred a few times. The chain joins TRBV7-2 to TRBJ2-1; D is uncertain. V shed 2 bases and J shed 2 bases, with 7 bases lying between them. This CDR3 region has 14 residues. The germline gives CDR1 SGHTA, CDR2 FQGNSA. CDR3 region: CASSLLQTYNEQFF. CDR3 in DNA: TGTGCCAGCAGCTTACTACAGACCTACAATGAGCAGTTCTTC.

This chain joins TRBV7-3 and TRBJ1-1; TRBD1 might be the D (5 bases). Trimming pared 2 bases from V and 1 base from J, leaving 8 bases between. This CDR3 spans 14 amino acids. The V gene's germline CDR1 is SGHTA and CDR2 FQGTGA. The CDR3 here is CASSLFGQNTEAFF. The CDR3 DNA reads TGTGCCAGCAGCTTATTCGGACAGAACACTGAAGCTTTCTTT.

The chain couples TRBV28 to TRBJ1-2; no reliable D call. V lost 8 bases, J lost 0 bases, and 13 bases lay in between. Germline CDR1 is MDHEN and CDR2 is SYDVKM. The CDR3 extends over 14 amino acids. The CDR3 reads CASGSPIANYGYTF. In DNA, the CDR3 is TGTGCCAGCGGCTCACCTATCGCTAACTATGGCTACACCTTC.